The TCR beta chain described here comes from a study of blood T cell repertoires in COVID-19. Study-wide context: T cells, B-cell-depleted T cells, or PBMCs supplied cDNA or gDNA.

This CDR3 region has 16 residues. Participants, about 18 to 90 years old, spanned approximately 26 US areas. In the study's own analysis: Scientists estimated how many nucleated cells there were by amplifying reference gene primers. The method was immunoSEQ multiplex PCR; TCRdb's version includes in-frame clones alone and lacks a portion of them. V and J calls and clone size come straight from that table; D and trimming were deduced from the DNA. The sample carries 130,000 or so clones, about 86% recorded once. This chain links TRBV21-1 with TRBJ2-5; the D call of TRBD2 is as the table states it, not checked on the DNA. TRBV21-1 is shown as a pseudogene. The receptor was derived from a man aged 35-49 years with acute COVID-19. The sequencing sample was made of PBMCs or T cells enriched from blood (not recorded which). The CDR3 spells CASSPCRLVSGETQYF. The CDR3, as DNA: TGTGCCAGCAGCCCCTGTCGACTAGTTTCAGGCGAGACCCAGTACTTC.